A single T cell receptor beta chain is shown here with its context. Its specificity is not known. The identical CDR3 is also encoded by other nucleotide sequences in the sample. These data originate in a study of shared clonotypes between healthy human individuals. Study-wide findings and caveats: Few donors restricted represented genetic and exposure-history diversity. Incomplete sequencing of sorted subsets was indicated by rarefaction despite large depth. Investigators collected only blood, and repertoires in tissues likely differ.

The germline V gene has CDR1 SQVTM and CDR2 ANQGSEA. Trimming took 7 bases from V and 7 from J; bases not matched to a gene: 3. This CDR3 has 10 amino acids. As handled by the study authors: Filtering differed, since immunoSEQ gave only junction sequences and no quality scores. Measured with immunoSEQ multiplex PCR; TCRdb has only the in-frame clones, and not every one. That table is the source of V, J and clone size, and D and trimming were worked out from the DNA. The sample comprises over a million clones, approximately 98% of which are singletons, and about 0.45% rests with the top ten. This sequence was found in a man aged 25-40 years in good health. This chain uses TRBV29-1 with TRBJ1-1, with TRBD1 matching over 7 bases. Sequencing was done on a sample of naive CD4+ T cells sorted from blood. Subset meaning: CD45RA+ positively selected. As DNA, the CDR3 is TGCAGCGCTGGACAGGATGAAGCTTTCTTT. It codes for CSAGQDEAFF.